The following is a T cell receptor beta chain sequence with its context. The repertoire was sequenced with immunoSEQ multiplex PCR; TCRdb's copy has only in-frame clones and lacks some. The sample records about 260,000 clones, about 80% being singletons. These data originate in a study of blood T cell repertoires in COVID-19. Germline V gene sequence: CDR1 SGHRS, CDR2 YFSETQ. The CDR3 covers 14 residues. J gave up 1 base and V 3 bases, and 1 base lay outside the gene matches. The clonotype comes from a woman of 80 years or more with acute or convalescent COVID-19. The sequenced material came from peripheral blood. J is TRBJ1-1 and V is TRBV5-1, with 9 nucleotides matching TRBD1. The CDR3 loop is CASSSTGGNTEAFF. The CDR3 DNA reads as TGCGCCAGCAGCTCGACAGGGGGGAACACTGAAGCTTTCTTT.